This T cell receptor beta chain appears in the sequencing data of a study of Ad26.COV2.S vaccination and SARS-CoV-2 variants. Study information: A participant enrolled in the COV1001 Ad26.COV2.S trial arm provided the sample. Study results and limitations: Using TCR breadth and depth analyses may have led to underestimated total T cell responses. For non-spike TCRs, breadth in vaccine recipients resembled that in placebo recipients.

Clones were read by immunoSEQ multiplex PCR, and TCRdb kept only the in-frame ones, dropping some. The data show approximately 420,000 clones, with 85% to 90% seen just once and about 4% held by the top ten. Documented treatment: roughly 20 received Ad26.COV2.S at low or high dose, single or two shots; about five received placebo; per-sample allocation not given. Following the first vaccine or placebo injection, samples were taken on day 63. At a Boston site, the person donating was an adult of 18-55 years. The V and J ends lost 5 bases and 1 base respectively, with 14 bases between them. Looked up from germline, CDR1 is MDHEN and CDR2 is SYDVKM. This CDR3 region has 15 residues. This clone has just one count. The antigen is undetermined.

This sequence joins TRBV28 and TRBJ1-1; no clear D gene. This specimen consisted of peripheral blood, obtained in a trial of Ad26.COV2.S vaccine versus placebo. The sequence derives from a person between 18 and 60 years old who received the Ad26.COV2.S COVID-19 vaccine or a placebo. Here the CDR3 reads CASSQPVKANTEAFF. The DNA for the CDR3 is TGTGCCAGCAGTCAGCCGGTGAAGGCGAACACTGAAGCTTTCTTT.